This passage covers 27 T cell receptor beta chains from one sample sequenced in a study of cytomegalovirus exposure and HLA in healthy donors. This PCR relied on a set of 60 Vbeta primers and 13 Jbeta primers. Clones were sequenced by immunoSEQ multiplex PCR, and TCRdb holds only the in-frame ones, with some missing. The table shows roughly 100,000 clones, with under 85% occurring only once. Material for sequencing was PBMCs. These receptors originate from a man aged 25 to 40 in good health and CMV-seronegative.

This chain joins TRBV2 and TRBJ2-3; the D is unclear. Trimming cost V 6 bases and J 2 bases, with 12 bases left between them. The CDR3 covers 14 residues. Per germline, CDR1 SNHLY and CDR2 FYNNEI. The DNA for the CDR3 is TGTGCCAGCAGGCCCTCCCTAATCACAGATACGCAGTATTTT. Its protein is CASRPSLITDTQYF.

The chain has TRBV2 and TRBJ2-3, with 15 bases lining up with TRBD2. The CDR3 extends over 20 amino acids. Germline CDR1 and CDR2: SNHLY and FYNNEI. Trimming removed 8 bases from V and 0 bases from J; junction bases left unmatched: 15. In nucleotides, the CDR3 is TGTGCCAGCGCCACCCTCGGACTAGCGGGAGGGCCCTCTAGCACAGATACGCAGTATTTT. This sequence encodes CASATLGLAGGPSSTDTQYF. Looking up the rest from reference TRBV2 and TRBJ2-3 gives the full variable domain: EPEVTQTPSHQVTQMGQEVILRCVPISNHLYFYWYRQILGQKVEFLVSFYNNEISEKSEIFDDQFSVERPDGSNFTLKIRSTKLEDSAMYFCASATLGLAGGPSSTDTQYFGPGTRLTVL.

The rearrangement links TRBV2 to TRBJ1-5; TRBD1 is a possible D gene (5 bases). The length of the CDR3 is 18 residues. Germline values: CDR1 SNHLY, CDR2 FYNNEI. V was pared by 2 bases and J by 6 bases, with 23 bases between. The CDR3 loop reads CASSELRGRNWKSQPQHF. Here the CDR3 DNA reads TGTGCCAGCAGTGAATTGCGGGGCCGGAATTGGAAGAGTCAGCCCCAGCATTTT.

This clone is a singleton in its sample. The rearrangement links TRBV19 to TRBJ2-1, with 11 bases fitting TRBD2. With 4 bases clipped from V and 3 bases from J, the junction kept 5 bases outside the gene matches. The CDR3 totals 16 residues. Per germline, CDR1 LNHDA and CDR2 SQIVND (reference sequence). The CDR3 nucleotides are TGTGCCAGTAGTACTGGGACTAGCGGATTCTACAATGAGCAGTTCTTC. It is translated as CASSTGTSGFYNEQFF.

The rearrangement links TRBV5-4 to TRBJ2-5, with TRBD2 identical over 7 bases. The germline V gene encodes CDR1 SGHNT and CDR2 YYREEE (reference sequence). The ends lost 4 bases at V and 4 bases at J; junction bases unmatched: 16. This CDR3 has 17 residues. CDR3 sequence: CASSPPPRGGKGETQYF. CDR3 bases: TGTGCCAGCAGCCCTCCGCCGCGCGGGGGAAAGGGAGAGACCCAGTACTTC.

The rearrangement links TRBV19 to TRBJ1-5, with D hard to call. This CDR3 spans 15 amino acids. The V end was cut by 3 bases, the J end by 1 base, with 10 bases between. CDR1 LNHDA and CDR2 SQIVND come from the germline V gene (reference sequence). The CDR3 protein is CASSIFQASNQPQHF. The CDR3 DNA follows: TGTGCCAGTAGTATTTTTCAGGCCAGCAATCAGCCCCAGCATTTT.

The gene calls are TRBV29-1 and TRBJ1-2; TRBD1 agrees at 11 bases. The V and J ends lost 4 bases and 3 bases, in that order; junction bases with no gene match: 10. The CDR3 runs 16 residues. CDR1 SQVTM and CDR2 ANQGSEA come from the germline V gene. CDR3 coding DNA: TGCAGCGTTGTGGGGGGGGGACAGGGGGAGGACTATGGCTACACCTTC. Translation gives CSVVGGGQGEDYGYTF.

This clone has only a few counts. J is TRBJ2-3 and V is TRBV10-3; 7 bases fit TRBD2. V shed 4 bases, J shed 5 bases, and the junction held 6 bases outside the gene matches. CDR1 is ENHRY, CDR2 SYGVKD, per germline. The CDR3 runs 14 residues. The CDR3 spells CAISGGGSLDTQYF. CDR3 sequence (DNA): TGTGCCATCAGTGGGGGCGGGAGCCTAGATACGCAGTATTTT.

J is TRBJ2-2 and V is TRBV6-1; no reliable D call. CDR3 length equals 13 residues. Germline values: CDR1 MNHNS, CDR2 SASEGT. The V end was cut by 7 bases, the J end by 3 bases, with 9 bases between. The CDR3 reads CASIPFDTGELFF. CDR3 bases: TGTGCCAGCATCCCGTTTGACACCGGGGAGCTGTTTTTT.

The chain's CDR3 is CSVGGDYGYTF. The CDR3 DNA reads as TGCAGCGTTGGGGGGGACTATGGCTACACCTTC. This rearrangement joins TRBV29-1 to TRBJ1-2, with a weak D call TRBD1 (5 bases). Germline-derived CDR1 and CDR2 are SQVTM and ANQGSEA. The V end was cut by 4 bases, the J end by 3 bases, with 6 bases between. This CDR3 has 11 residues.

CDR3 sequence (DNA): TGCAGTGCCGCAGGGGATTACGAGCAGTACTTC. This encodes CSAAGDYEQYF. This chain uses TRBV20-1 with TRBJ2-7, with TRBD1 as a possible D gene (6 bases). The CDR3 has 11 amino acids. Germline CDR1 is DFQATT and CDR2 is SNEGSKA (reference sequence). V shed 6 bases and J shed 4 bases, with 10 bases lying between them.

This chain links TRBV6-5 with TRBJ2-4; tentatively, D is TRBD1 (6 bases). Trimming took 3 bases from V and 8 from J, leaving 17 bases between them. Germline CDR1 reads MNHEY; CDR2 reads SVGAGI. CDR3 length: 15 amino acids. CDR3 protein: CASSYTGFLGDIQYF. The CDR3 DNA follows: TGTGCCAGCAGTTATACAGGGTTCCTTGGGGACATTCAGTACTTC.

This clone has a handful of counts. The chain has TRBV23-1 and TRBJ2-3; D is ambiguous. TRBV23-1 is labeled an ORF, and its function is uncertain. V lost 3 bases to trimming and J lost 2 bases, with 9 bases between them. The CDR3 runs 14 residues. DNA for the CDR3: TGCGCCAGCAGTCAGGGCTCATTCACAGATACGCAGTATTTT. Translation: CASSQGSFTDTQYF.

This clone was recorded a few times. The V call is TRBV28, the J call TRBJ1-1; TRBD1 aligns across 10 bases. After removal of 4 bases from V and 11 bases from J, the junction contained 7 bases not matched to a gene. The CDR3 covers 13 residues. Per the germline V gene, CDR1 is MDHEN and CDR2 is SYDVKM. The CDR3 coding sequence is TGTGCCAGCAGTTACCGGGACAGGGGTTTGGCTTTCTTT. It specifies CASSYRDRGLAFF.

The chain has TRBV2 and TRBJ1-1; the D gene is possibly TRBD1 (6 bases). V was cut by 6 bases and J by 1 base, with 15 bases left in between. The CDR3 is made up of 15 amino acids. Germline CDR1 and CDR2: SNHLY and FYNNEI. Here the CDR3 DNA reads TGTGCCAGCAGCCTTGCAATGACAGGGAACACTGAAGCTTTCTTT. It codes for CASSLAMTGNTEAFF.

The gene calls are TRBV7-9 and TRBJ2-7; 13 bases agree with TRBD2. CDR1 is SEHNR, CDR2 FQNEAQ, per germline (reference sequence). The CDR3 runs 17 residues. V was pared by 5 bases and J by 2 bases, with 9 bases of the junction left unmatched. CDR3 loop: CASSMGLAGTETYEQYF. The CDR3 coding sequence is TGTGCCAGCAGCATGGGACTAGCGGGGACCGAAACCTACGAGCAGTACTTC.

For this clone: At one end the junction does not follow the germline gene, possibly because of a read error. V is TRBV4-1 and J is TRBJ2-7, with 12 bases that match TRBD2. Looked up from germline, CDR1 is MGHRA and CDR2 is YSYEKL. The CDR3 totals 15 residues. The CDR3 is CASSQATSGGYGQYF. Here the CDR3 DNA reads TGCGCCAGCAGCCAAGCGACTAGCGGGGGCTACGGGCAGTACTTC.

V gene TRBV28 combines with J gene TRBJ1-3; 8 positions match TRBD1. This CDR3 has 16 residues. V trimming: 6 bases; J trimming: 0 bases; junction bases outside the gene matches: 7. Germline values: CDR1 MDHEN, CDR2 SYDVKM. The CDR3 sequence: CASSPGTGVSGNTIYF. The CDR3 DNA is TGTGCCAGCAGCCCCGGGACAGGCGTCTCTGGAAACACCATATATTTT.

This chain joins TRBV18 and TRBJ1-1; no clear D. The CDR3 sequence is 13 residues long. V was shortened by 2 bases and J by 4 bases, with 8 bases between the two germline ends. The germline V gene encodes CDR1 KGHSH and CDR2 LQKENI. The CDR3 protein is CASSPRASTEAFF. The CDR3 nucleotides are TGTGCCAGCTCACCAAGAGCGTCCACTGAAGCTTTCTTT.

The chain uses TRBV27 and TRBJ2-5; D is possibly TRBD1 (6 bases). This CDR3 spans 16 amino acids. The germline V gene has CDR1 MNHEY and CDR2 SMNVEV (reference sequence). V gave up 0 bases and J gave up 11 bases, with 22 bases separating them. The CDR3 bases are TGTGCCAGCAGTTTATCAGGGGGACGAGGGACGACGGAGCAGTACTTC. Protein sequence: CASSLSGGRGTTEQYF.

CDR3 region: CASSYTRRGGNTIYF. In nucleotides, the CDR3 is TGTGCCAGCAGTTACACCCGCAGGGGTGGAAACACCATATATTTT. The V and J genes are TRBV6-5 and TRBJ1-3; a weak D match, TRBD1 (6 bases). The CDR3 contains 15 residues. Germline V gene data show CDR1 as MNHEY and CDR2 as SVGAGI. The V end was cut by 2 bases, the J end by 3 bases, with 11 bases between.

The CDR3 sequence: CARSPSILNQPQHF. The CDR3 DNA is TGTGCCAGAAGCCCCAGTATTCTCAATCAGCCCCAGCATTTT. J is TRBJ1-5 and V is TRBV5-3; D gene unclear. TRBV5-3 is placed among ORFs of uncertain function. This CDR3 comprises 14 residues. Trimming shortened V by 4 bases and J by 3 bases, and 11 bases separated the two germline ends.

V and J are TRBV5-4 and TRBJ2-1; TRBD2 aligns across 8 bases. V lost 4 bases to trimming and J lost 1 base; unmatched junction nucleotides: 13. Per germline, CDR1 SGHNT and CDR2 YYREEE (reference sequence). This CDR3 region has 18 residues. This CDR3 is CASSPQAAGALSYNEQFF. CDR3 coding DNA: TGTGCCAGCAGCCCGCAGGCAGCGGGGGCGCTTTCCTACAATGAGCAGTTCTTC.

The V call is TRBV5-4, the J call TRBJ1-1; no clear D gene. The CDR3 totals 14 residues. Germline lookup yields CDR1 SGHNT and CDR2 YYREEE (reference sequence). The ends were cut back, 0 bases at V and 1 base at J, with 7 bases in the middle. CDR3 nucleotides: TGTGCCAGCAGCTTGGTTTCAAAGAACACTGAAGCTTTCTTT. This translates into CASSLVSKNTEAFF.

V gene TRBV7-2 combines with J gene TRBJ2-5; 11 positions match TRBD2. The CDR3 consists of 15 residues. V shed 9 bases, J shed 6 bases, and the junction held 12 bases outside the gene matches. Looked up from germline, CDR1 is SGHTA and CDR2 is FQGNSA. DNA of the CDR3: TGTGCCAGTCAGGAGGCGGCTAGCGGGGGGAAGACCCAGTACTTC. Amino acids: CASQEAASGGKTQYF.

The rearrangement links TRBV6-1 to TRBJ1-2; 7 nucleotides agree with TRBD1. Per germline, CDR1 MNHNS and CDR2 SASEGT. This CDR3 has 14 residues. Unmatched junction bases numbered 4, after V lost 3 bases and J lost 3 bases. The CDR3 DNA is TGTGCCAGCAGTGAGTCGGGACAGTACTATGGCTACACCTTC. As protein: CASSESGQYYGYTF.

The chain carries TRBV11-2 and TRBJ1-1; D remains unclear. Trimming pared 1 base from V and 0 bases from J, leaving 9 bases between. The CDR3 sequence is 15 residues long. CDR1 SGHAT and CDR2 FQNNGV come from the germline V gene. The CDR3 spells CASSLGVSVNTEAFF. The CDR3 nucleotides read TGTGCCAGCAGCTTAGGAGTTTCCGTGAACACTGAAGCTTTCTTT.